This T cell receptor (beta chain) emerged from a study of T-cell memory formation after mild COVID-19. Broader study findings: Whereas later expanders leaned CD4+, clones contracting day 15 to 85 showed a balanced CD4/CD8 makeup. The finding that pre-infection memory included some responding clones suggested that cross-reactive memory joined. What remained unconfirmed was the SARS-CoV-2 specificity of second-wave clones peaking on day 37.

5'RACE with constant-segment primers built TCRalpha and TCRbeta cDNA libraries with UMIs. TCRdb re-derived calls from the 5' RACE reads in MiXCR, one entry per CDR3 protein. The profile shows some 440,000 distinct CDR3 sequences, nearly 25% of them singletons. A remark on this clonotype: Its antigen is undetermined.

The V gene lost 3 bases and the J gene lost 2 bases, with 10 bases spanning the gap. The CDR3 extends over 15 amino acids. Germline CDR1 and CDR2: KGHDR and SFDVKD. The chain employs TRBV24-1 and TRBJ2-1; D is uncertain. This TCR came from an adult woman who had mild COVID-19 (a few samples of this study predate the infection). Cell type and time point are not known. Sequencing used PBMCs or a T cell subset sorted from them (not recorded which). The CDR3 nucleotides are TGTGCCACCAGTGATAGAGGAGTACCCTACAATGAGCAGTTCTTC. Its translation: CATSDRGVPYNEQFF.